This T cell receptor (beta chain) was recorded in a study of read filtering for tumor transcriptome and immune sequencing. As for the study in general: Transcriptome libraries were built from DNase-treated RNA.

CDR1 is LNHDA, CDR2 SQIVND, per germline (reference sequence). The germline V and J ends were trimmed by 6 bases and 1 base, with 9 bases remaining between them. The CDR3 contains 13 residues. Findings and caveats of the study: This fraction held mixed bone marrow immune cells after CD138-negative sorting.

This library used about 400 ng RNA and molecular barcoded adaptors spanning alpha/delta and beta/gamma chains. TCRdb fed the reads into MiXCR, producing one record per CDR3 protein. The sample holds roughly 130,000 distinct CDR3 sequences, around 13% seen once. In this sample, this clonotype turned up many times. The antigen is unknown. Sequenced sample: a population of CD138-negative cells sorted from bone marrow. This chain uses TRBV19 with TRBJ2-5, with a weak D call TRBD2 (5 bases). This sequence originates from a donor at least 40 years old with multiple myeloma. The CDR3 DNA sequence: TGTGCCAGTAGAGGCGGGCCCCAAGAGACCCAGTACTTC. Translated, it gives CASRGGPQETQYF.